This passage covers 32 T cell receptor beta chains from one sample sequenced in a study of early T cells in non-severe SARS-CoV-2 infection. Using its own MiXCR run on the 5' RACE reads, TCRdb lists one record per CDR3 protein. The sample consists of roughly 60,000 distinct CDR3 sequences, roughly 12% of them appearing once. The source material was whole blood. Receptors originate from an adult who was a healthcare worker with PCR-confirmed SARS-CoV-2 infection or an uninfected control (not recorded which).

This clonotype was counted at least ten times. The chain recombines TRBV11-2 with TRBJ2-1; TRBD2 agrees at 10 bases. The CDR3 contains 19 residues. V was clipped by 4 bases and J by 2 bases; unmatched bases: 14. The germline V gene has CDR1 SGHAT and CDR2 FQNNGV. The CDR3 protein is CASSSAPTSSGRTYNEQFF. DNA of the CDR3: TGTGCCAGCAGCTCCGCTCCCACTTCTAGCGGGAGAACCTACAATGAGCAGTTCTTC.

This clonotype has just a few counts. The rearrangement joins TRBV7-2 to TRBJ1-3; D unclear. The CDR3 is 14 amino acids. CDR1 is SGHTA, CDR2 FQGNSA, per germline. V was pared by 3 bases and J by 0 bases, with 6 bases between. The CDR3 DNA reads as TGTGCCAGCAGCTTGTGGACCTCTGGAAACACCATATATTTT. Translated: CASSLWTSGNTIYF.

This clonotype was seen ten or more times. This rearrangement joins TRBV7-6 to TRBJ1-5, with unresolved D. The CDR3 is 13 residues long. Germline values: CDR1 SGHVS, CDR2 FNYEAQ. Between the trimmed V and J ends, which lost 4 bases and 6 bases, there was a span of 10 bases. CDR3 bases: TGTGCCAGCAGCTCCGATTATGGTCAGCCCCAGCATTTT. It yields the protein CASSSDYGQPQHF.

This chain uses TRBV6-2 or TRBV6-3 with TRBJ2-3; D tentatively reads TRBD1 or TRBD2 (5 bases each). Trimming left V 0 bases short and J 6 bases short, with 28 bases between. Germline CDR1 reads MNHEY; CDR2 reads SVGEGT. This CDR3 is built from 20 residues. The CDR3: CASSYSPILGPEERIDTQYF. The CDR3 bases are TGTGCCAGCAGTTACTCCCCCATTTTGGGACCGGAGGAACGGATTGATACGCAGTATTTT.

This clonotype turned up a few times. The V gene is TRBV7-2, the J gene TRBJ1-5; D is undetermined. With 5 bases removed from V and 0 bases from J, the gap between germline ends came to 11 bases. The germline V gene has CDR1 SGHTA and CDR2 FQGNSA. The CDR3 runs 15 residues. The CDR3 DNA reads as TGTGCCAGCAGCGCTTCAACATATAGCAATCAGCCCCAGCATTTT. Its translation is CASSASTYSNQPQHF.

This clonotype was seen at least ten times. V and J are TRBV20-1 and TRBJ2-1; weak D call: TRBD1 (6 bases). The CDR3 length is 11 residues. Trimming removed 0 bases from V and 15 bases from J, with 12 bases in between. From germline, CDR1 is DFQATT and CDR2 SNEGSKA (reference sequence). CDR3 sequence (DNA): TGCAGTGCTAGAGATAGGGGGATCTCGTTCTTC. As protein: CSARDRGISFF.

This clonotype was detected many times. The chain couples TRBV7-8 to TRBJ2-3, with D uncertain. The V gene lost 2 bases and the J gene lost 1 base, with 10 bases spanning the gap. The germline gives CDR1 SGHVS, CDR2 FQNEAQ. The CDR3 length is 15 residues. CDR3 region: CASSLIRDGTDTQYF. CDR3 nucleotide sequence: TGTGCCAGCAGCTTAATACGCGACGGCACAGATACGCAGTATTTT.

This clonotype was found once. The CDR3 DNA reads TGTGCCAGCTGGACAGGGGGCACAGATACGCAGTATTTT. It translates to CASWTGGTDTQYF. This chain links TRBV28 with TRBJ2-3; 9 bases map to TRBD1. The CDR3 has 13 residues. Germline trimming cut 8 bases from V and 1 base from J; bases unmatched to any gene: 1. Germline V gives CDR1 MDHEN, CDR2 SYDVKM.

The sample holds many counts of this clonotype. V gene TRBV20-1 combines with J gene TRBJ1-2; D might be TRBD1 (6 bases). The CDR3 length is 13 residues. Trimming stripped 5 bases from V and 8 bases from J, with 18 bases between. Germline lookup yields CDR1 DFQATT and CDR2 SNEGSKA (reference sequence). The CDR3 region is CSAGTDSSLGYTF. Written as DNA, the CDR3 is TGCAGTGCTGGGACGGACAGCTCCCTCGGCTACACCTTC.

The CDR3 nucleotides read TGTGCCATCAGTGAGTCGACGGCCCTTAGCTCTGGGGCCAACGTCCTGACTTTC. It translates to CAISESTALSSGANVLTF. This chain links TRBV10-3 with TRBJ2-6; D is undetermined. This CDR3 comprises 18 residues. Germline-derived CDR1 and CDR2 are ENHRY and SYGVKD. V was cut by 0 bases and J by 0 bases, with 12 bases left in between.

This clonotype has more than one count but fewer than ten. The chain uses TRBV9 and TRBJ1-6, with no clear D. Germline CDR1 is SGDLS and CDR2 is YYNGEE. The CDR3 has 13 amino acids. Trimming removed 0 bases at V and 10 bases at J, with 8 bases between. CDR3 nucleotide sequence: TGTGCCAGCAGCGTAGGGAATGGCTCACCCCTCCACTTT. Residues: CASSVGNGSPLHF.

This chain links TRBV28 with TRBJ2-7; either TRBD1 or TRBD2 may fit D (5 bases each). The CDR3 contains 13 residues. V was trimmed by 6 bases and J by 3 bases, leaving 12 bases between them. The germline gives CDR1 MDHEN, CDR2 SYDVKM. The CDR3: CASRPGRDYEQYF. The DNA of the CDR3 is TGTGCCAGCAGGCCGGGACGGGACTACGAGCAGTACTTC.

The chain has TRBV7-9 and TRBJ2-2, with D unresolved. CDR3 length: 11 residues. V gave up 8 bases and J gave up 5 bases, with 6 bases separating them. The germline CDR1 and CDR2 sequences are SEHNR and FQNEAQ (reference sequence). The CDR3: CASANTGELFF. CDR3 coding DNA: TGTGCCAGCGCAAATACCGGGGAGCTGTTTTTT.

This clonotype occurred a few times. The chain is built from TRBV6-2 or TRBV6-3 and TRBJ2-7; 10 bases map to TRBD2. The CDR3 consists of 14 residues. Germline loops: CDR1 MNHEY, CDR2 SVGEGT. V gave up 6 bases and J gave up 2 bases; unmatched junction bases: 4. This chain's CDR3 is CASRRLAGPYEQYF. The CDR3 nucleotides read TGTGCCAGCAGAAGACTAGCGGGCCCCTACGAGCAGTACTTC.

This clonotype was seen repeatedly, ten times or more. The J gene is TRBJ1-4, the V gene TRBV10-3, with 10 bases lining up with TRBD1. CDR1 and CDR2 from the germline V gene are ENHRY and SYGVKD. V gave up 6 bases and J gave up 6 bases; unmatched junction bases: 4. The CDR3 length is 14 residues. The CDR3 bases are TGTGCCATCAGCAGGACAGGGGGAGATGAAAAACTGTTTTTT. The encoded protein is CAISRTGGDEKLFF.

Only a few counts were recorded for this clonotype. The V gene is TRBV2, the J gene TRBJ2-1; either TRBD1 or TRBD2 may fit D (5 bases each). Germline V gene sequence: CDR1 SNHLY, CDR2 FYNNEI. The V and J ends lost 8 bases and 2 bases respectively, with 22 bases between them. The CDR3 has 17 amino acids. The CDR3 region is CASSPRGGLPPYNEQFF. CDR3 DNA sequence: TGTGCCAGCTCCCCCCGGGGCGGGCTTCCCCCCTACAATGAGCAGTTCTTC. Filled out from reference TRBV2 and TRBJ2-1, the complete variable domain reads EPEVTQTPSHQVTQMGQEVILRCVPISNHLYFYWYRQILGQKVEFLVSFYNNEISEKSEIFDDQFSVERPDGSNFTLKIRSTKLEDSAMYFCASSPRGGLPPYNEQFFGPGTRLTVL.

The V gene is TRBV12-3 or TRBV12-4, the J gene TRBJ2-1; TRBD2 matches 11 bases. This CDR3 is 15 amino acids long. Trimming at V came to 2 bases and at J to 6 bases, leaving 3 bases not matched to a gene. CDR3 protein: CASSLQGTSGNEQFF. The CDR3 DNA follows: TGTGCCAGCAGTTTACAGGGGACTAGCGGCAATGAGCAGTTCTTC.

This clonotype was seen repeatedly, ten times or more. The chain combines TRBV7-2 with TRBJ1-1, with 9 nucleotides matching TRBD1. Trimming removed 5 bases from V and 12 bases from J; junction bases left unmatched: 16. This CDR3 is 15 amino acids long. The germline CDR1 and CDR2 sequences are SGHTA and FQGNSA. CDR3 residues: CASSSATGGPGETFF. The CDR3 DNA reads TGTGCCAGCAGCAGCGCTACAGGGGGCCCAGGGGAGACTTTCTTT.

This clonotype was found a few times. The chain employs TRBV30 and TRBJ1-6; D gene unclear. Germline V CDR1 and CDR2: GTSNPN, SVGIG (reference sequence). CDR3 length: 16 residues. Trimming cost V 4 bases and J 0 bases, with 13 bases left between them. This chain's CDR3 is CAWMDRRSSYNSPLHF. The CDR3 region has the DNA TGTGCCTGGATGGACCGGCGGAGCTCCTATAATTCACCCCTCCACTTT.

V usage is TRBV7-9 and J usage is TRBJ2-3; D not resolved. The CDR3 length is 15 residues. Germline CDR1 and CDR2: SEHNR and FQNEAQ (reference sequence). V lost 1 base to trimming and J lost 3 bases, with 11 bases between them. This chain's CDR3 is CASSLVARLTDTQYF. The CDR3 bases are TGTGCCAGCAGCTTAGTAGCCCGACTGACAGATACGCAGTATTTT.

This clonotype occurred many times. The CDR3 DNA reads as TGTGCCAGCAGCCCGGACAGGGGAGAGCCCCAGCATTTT. Translated: CASSPDRGEPQHF. The rearrangement joins TRBV5-4 to TRBJ1-5; TRBD1 aligns across 9 bases. V trimming: 4 bases; J trimming: 8 bases; junction bases outside the gene matches: 4. This CDR3 has 13 residues. Germline-derived CDR1 and CDR2 are SGHNT and YYREEE (reference sequence).

This clonotype was detected a few times. J is TRBJ2-3 and V is TRBV20-1, with D unresolved. Germline CDR1 and CDR2: DFQATT and SNEGSKA (reference sequence). The V end was cut by 3 bases, the J end by 1 base, with 11 bases between. The CDR3 has 14 residues. The CDR3 DNA follows: TGCAGTGCTAGCGCCCCCTTGGGCACAGATACGCAGTATTTT. It specifies CSASAPLGTDTQYF.

The chain carries TRBV7-6 and TRBJ2-7, with unresolved D. Per germline, CDR1 SGHVS and CDR2 FNYEAQ. Trimming removed 1 base from V and 2 bases from J, with 12 bases in between. The CDR3 runs 15 residues. The CDR3: CASSLGIHGAYEQYF. The CDR3, as DNA: TGTGCCAGCAGCTTAGGGATCCATGGGGCCTACGAGCAGTACTTC.

CDR3: CAWSKTVNSPLHF. CDR3 DNA: TGTGCCTGGAGTAAGACAGTGAATTCACCCCTCCACTTT. The gene calls are TRBV30 and TRBJ1-6; D is possibly TRBD1 (5 bases). This CDR3 comprises 13 residues. V lost 2 bases to trimming and J lost 7 bases, with 9 bases between them. Germline CDR1 is GTSNPN and CDR2 is SVGIG (reference sequence).

This clonotype has more than one count but fewer than ten. This rearrangement joins TRBV27 to TRBJ2-5; perhaps D is TRBD1 or TRBD2 (6 bases each). This CDR3 has 14 residues. Germline CDR1 reads MNHEY; CDR2 reads SMNVEV (reference sequence). V lost 6 bases to trimming and J lost 5 bases, with 16 bases between them. CDR3 DNA sequence: TGTGCCAGCAGCCCCCCCTGGGGGGCCGAGACCCAGTACTTC. It translates to CASSPPWGAETQYF.

The genes are TRBV6-2 or TRBV6-3 and TRBJ2-5; 8 bases are shared with TRBD2. This CDR3 has 14 amino acids. V lost 4 bases, J lost 3 bases, and 4 bases stayed unmatched. From germline, CDR1 is MNHEY and CDR2 SVGEGT. CDR3 loop: CASSWRGAEETQYF. CDR3 DNA sequence: TGTGCCAGCAGTTGGCGGGGGGCCGAAGAGACCCAGTACTTC.

V usage is TRBV28 and J usage is TRBJ1-2; D perhaps matches TRBD1 (6 bases). Germline-derived CDR1 and CDR2 are MDHEN and SYDVKM. The CDR3 consists of 14 residues. The V end lost 5 bases, the J end lost 2 bases, and 12 bases lay between the germline ends. The CDR3 DNA reads as TGTGCCAGCAGTGCGCCGGGACACAACTATGGCTACACCTTC. As protein: CASSAPGHNYGYTF.

In this sample, this clonotype turned up many times. The chain joins TRBV7-2 to TRBJ2-7, with D perhaps TRBD1 or TRBD2 (6 bases each). Germline loops: CDR1 SGHTA, CDR2 FQGNSA. V was shortened by 5 bases and J by 5 bases, with 22 bases between the two germline ends. This CDR3 contains 16 residues. Here the CDR3 DNA reads TGTGCCAGCAGCCCTAGGCGACAGGTCCGGGGGAACGAGCAGTACTTC. This encodes CASSPRRQVRGNEQYF.

This clonotype was seen ten or more times. The chain couples TRBV7-8 to TRBJ1-3; a weak D match, TRBD1 (6 bases). Germline assignment: CDR1 SGHVS and CDR2 FQNEAQ. Deletions cut 3 bases from V and 2 bases from J, with 14 bases between. This CDR3 contains 16 residues. The CDR3 here is CASSFSSSGAGNTIYF. The CDR3 nucleotides are TGTGCCAGCAGCTTCTCCTCGTCAGGGGCTGGAAACACCATATATTTT.

In its sample, this clonotype was seen a few times. The rearrangement uses TRBV5-4 and TRBJ1-4; 9 nucleotides align to TRBD1. The CDR3 consists of 15 residues. V was clipped by 4 bases and J by 6 bases; unmatched bases: 7. Germline lookup yields CDR1 SGHNT and CDR2 YYREEE (reference sequence). In DNA, the CDR3 is TGTGCCAGCAGCACCCAACAGGGGGCATATGAAAAACTGTTTTTT. Amino acids: CASSTQQGAYEKLFF.

This clonotype appeared many times. This chain joins TRBV7-2 and TRBJ2-5, with 14 nucleotides matching TRBD2. Per the germline V gene, CDR1 is SGHTA and CDR2 is FQGNSA. The CDR3 has 17 amino acids. The ends lost 5 bases at V and 2 bases at J; junction bases unmatched: 7. CDR3 residues: CASSPGTSGGGQETQYF. The CDR3 DNA follows: TGTGCCAGCAGCCCGGGGACTAGCGGGGGCGGACAAGAGACCCAGTACTTC.

The chain has TRBV29-1 and TRBJ2-1; tentatively, D is TRBD2 (5 bases). Germline lookup yields CDR1 SQVTM and CDR2 ANQGSEA. V lost 0 bases, J lost 5 bases, and 17 bases lay in between. The CDR3 runs to 16 residues. The CDR3: CSVEDFPGRGNNEQFF. As DNA, the CDR3 is TGCAGCGTTGAAGATTTTCCCGGACGGGGTAACAATGAGCAGTTCTTC.